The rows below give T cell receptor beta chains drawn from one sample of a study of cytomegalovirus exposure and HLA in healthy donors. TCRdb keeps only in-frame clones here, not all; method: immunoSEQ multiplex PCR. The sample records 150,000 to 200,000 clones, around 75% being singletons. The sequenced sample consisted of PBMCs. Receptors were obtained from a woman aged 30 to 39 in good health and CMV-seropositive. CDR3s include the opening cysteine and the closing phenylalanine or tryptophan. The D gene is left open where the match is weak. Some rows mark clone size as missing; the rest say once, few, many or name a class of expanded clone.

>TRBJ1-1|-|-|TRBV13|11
TGTGCCAGCAGCTTAGGAGGGAGAGCTTTCTTT
CASSLGGRAFF
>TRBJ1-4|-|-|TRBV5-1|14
TGCGCCAGCAGCTTGAGGGGGACTAATGAAAAACTGTTTTTT
CASSLRGTNEKLFF
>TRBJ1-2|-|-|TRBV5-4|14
TGTGCCAGCAGGCCGAGCCTCCAGGGTGTCGGCTACACCTTC
CASRPSLQGVGYTF
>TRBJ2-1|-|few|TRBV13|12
TGTGCCAGCAGCCCACCGGTCGGTGAGCAGTTCTTC
CASSPPVGEQFF
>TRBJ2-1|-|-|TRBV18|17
TGTGCCAGCTCACCACCTCCGGGAGACTCCATCTACAATGAGCAGTTCTTC
CASSPPPGDSIYNEQFF
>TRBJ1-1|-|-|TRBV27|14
TGTGCCAGCAGGAGGGCACGATACGGCACTGAAGCTTTCTTT
CASRRARYGTEAFF
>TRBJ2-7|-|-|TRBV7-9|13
TGTGCCAGCAGGTCCACAGGGTCCTACGAGCAGTACTTC
CASRSTGSYEQYF
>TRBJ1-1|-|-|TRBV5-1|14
TGCGCCAGCAGCTTGGAGGGGGTGGGCACTGAAGCTTTCTTT
CASSLEGVGTEAFF
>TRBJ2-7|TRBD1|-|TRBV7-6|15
TGTGCCAGCAGCTTAGCGGTGGGACAGGGGGCTTGGCAGTACTTC
CASSLAVGQGAWQYF
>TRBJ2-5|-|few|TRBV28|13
TGTGCCAGCAGTTTAGGGGGGTTGCAGACCCAGTACTTC
CASSLGGLQTQYF
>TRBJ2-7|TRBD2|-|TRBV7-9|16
TGTGCCAGCAGCTTCCGACTAGCGGTACCTCCCTACGAGCAGTACTTC
CASSFRLAVPPYEQYF
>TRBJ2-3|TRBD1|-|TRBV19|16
TGTGCCAGTGGATCCGGGACAGGAGTACTCACAGATACGCAGTATTTT
CASGSGTGVLTDTQYF